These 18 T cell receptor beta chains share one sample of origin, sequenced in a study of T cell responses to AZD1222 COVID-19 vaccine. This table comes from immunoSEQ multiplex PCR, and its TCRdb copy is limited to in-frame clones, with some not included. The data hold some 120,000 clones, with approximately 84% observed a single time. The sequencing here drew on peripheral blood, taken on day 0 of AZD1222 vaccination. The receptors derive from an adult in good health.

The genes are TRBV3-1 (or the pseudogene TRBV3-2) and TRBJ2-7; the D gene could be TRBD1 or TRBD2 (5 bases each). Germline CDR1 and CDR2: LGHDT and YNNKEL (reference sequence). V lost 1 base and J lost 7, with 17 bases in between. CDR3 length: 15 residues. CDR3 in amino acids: CASSQGGEGWWEQYF. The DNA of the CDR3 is TGTGCCAGCAGCCAAGGGGGCGAGGGGTGGTGGGAGCAGTACTTC.

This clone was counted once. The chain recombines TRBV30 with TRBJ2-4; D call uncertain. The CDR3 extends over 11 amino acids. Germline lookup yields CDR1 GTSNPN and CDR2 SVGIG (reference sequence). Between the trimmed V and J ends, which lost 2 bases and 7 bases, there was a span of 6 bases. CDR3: CAWSMQNIQYF. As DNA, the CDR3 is TGTGCCTGGAGTATGCAGAACATTCAGTACTTC.

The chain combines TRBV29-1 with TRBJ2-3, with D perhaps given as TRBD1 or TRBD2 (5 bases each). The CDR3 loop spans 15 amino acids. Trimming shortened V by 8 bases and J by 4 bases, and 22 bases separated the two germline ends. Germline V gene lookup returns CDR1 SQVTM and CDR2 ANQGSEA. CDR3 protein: CSHSGLGTGADTQYF. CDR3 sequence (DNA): TGCAGCCACTCCGGCCTTGGGACGGGCGCAGATACGCAGTATTTT.

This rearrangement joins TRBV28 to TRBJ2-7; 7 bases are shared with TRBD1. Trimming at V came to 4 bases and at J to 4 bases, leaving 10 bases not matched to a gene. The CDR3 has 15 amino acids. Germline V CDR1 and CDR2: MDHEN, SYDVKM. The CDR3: CASSSPGTVRYEQYF. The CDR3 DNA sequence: TGTGCCAGCAGTTCTCCGGGGACAGTTCGGTACGAGCAGTACTTC.

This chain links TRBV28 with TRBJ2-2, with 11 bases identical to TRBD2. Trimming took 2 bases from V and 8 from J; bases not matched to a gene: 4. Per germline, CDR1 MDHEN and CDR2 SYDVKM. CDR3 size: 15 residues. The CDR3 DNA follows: TGTGCCAGCAGTTTACTAGCGGGAGGTTCGGGGGAGCTGTTTTTT. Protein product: CASSLLAGGSGELFF.

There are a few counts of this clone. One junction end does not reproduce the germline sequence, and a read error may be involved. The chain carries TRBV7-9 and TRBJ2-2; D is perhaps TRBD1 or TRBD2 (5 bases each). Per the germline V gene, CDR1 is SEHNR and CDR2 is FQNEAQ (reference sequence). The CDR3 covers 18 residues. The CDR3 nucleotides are TGTGCCAGCAGCTCTCTTAAGCCCGGGACCGCGAAAACCGGGGAGCTGTTTTTT. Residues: CASSSLKPGTAKTGELFF.

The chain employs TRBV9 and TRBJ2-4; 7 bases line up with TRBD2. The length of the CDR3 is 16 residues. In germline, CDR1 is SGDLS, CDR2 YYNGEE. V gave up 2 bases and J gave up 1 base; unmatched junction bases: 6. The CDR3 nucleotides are TGTGCCAGCAGCGTCGAAGGGAGGGTTGCCAAAAACATTCAGTACTTC. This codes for CASSVEGRVAKNIQYF.

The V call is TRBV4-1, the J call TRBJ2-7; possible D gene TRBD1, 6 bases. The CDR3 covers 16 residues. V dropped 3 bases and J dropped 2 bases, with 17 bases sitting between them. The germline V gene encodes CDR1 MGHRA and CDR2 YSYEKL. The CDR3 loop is CASSQTRGLTTYEQYF. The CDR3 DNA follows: TGCGCCAGCAGCCAGACCAGGGGTTTGACTACCTACGAGCAGTACTTC.

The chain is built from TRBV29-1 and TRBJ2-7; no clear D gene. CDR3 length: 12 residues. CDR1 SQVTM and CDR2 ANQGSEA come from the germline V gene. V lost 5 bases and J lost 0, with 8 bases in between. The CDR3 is CSVSTGSYEQYF. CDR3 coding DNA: TGCAGCGTTAGCACCGGCTCCTACGAGCAGTACTTC.

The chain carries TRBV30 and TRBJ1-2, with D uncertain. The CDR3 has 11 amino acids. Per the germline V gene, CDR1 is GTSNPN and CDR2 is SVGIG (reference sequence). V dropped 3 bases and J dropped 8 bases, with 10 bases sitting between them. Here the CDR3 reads CAWRHPRGYTF. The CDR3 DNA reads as TGTGCCTGGAGACATCCGCGAGGCTACACCTTC.

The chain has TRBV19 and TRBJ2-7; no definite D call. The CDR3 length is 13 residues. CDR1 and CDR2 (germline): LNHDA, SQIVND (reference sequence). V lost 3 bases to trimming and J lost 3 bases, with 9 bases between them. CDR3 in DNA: TGTGCCAGTAGTATTTCTGGGGACTACGAGCAGTACTTC. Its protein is CASSISGDYEQYF.

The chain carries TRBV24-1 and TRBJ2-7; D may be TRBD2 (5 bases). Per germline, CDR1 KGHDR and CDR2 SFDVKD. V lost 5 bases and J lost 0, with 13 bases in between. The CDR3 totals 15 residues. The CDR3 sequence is CATSVFTGSSYEQYF. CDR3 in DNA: TGTGCCACCAGTGTGTTTACGGGAAGCTCCTACGAGCAGTACTTC.

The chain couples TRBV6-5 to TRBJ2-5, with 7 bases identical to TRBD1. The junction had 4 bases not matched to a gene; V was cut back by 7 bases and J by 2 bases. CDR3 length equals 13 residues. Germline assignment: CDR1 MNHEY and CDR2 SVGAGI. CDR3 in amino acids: CASKMTGQETQYF. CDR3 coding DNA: TGTGCCAGCAAGATGACAGGGCAAGAGACCCAGTACTTC.

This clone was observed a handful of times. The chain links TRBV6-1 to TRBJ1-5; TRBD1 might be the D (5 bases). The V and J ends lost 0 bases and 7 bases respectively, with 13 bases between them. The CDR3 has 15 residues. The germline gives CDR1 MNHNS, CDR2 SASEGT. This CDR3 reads CASSEALGEVQPQHF. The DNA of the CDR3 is TGTGCCAGCAGTGAAGCGCTAGGGGAGGTGCAGCCCCAGCATTTT.

In DNA, the CDR3 is TGCGCCAGCAGTCTGGAGGCGCTGAGCCGCTACGAGCAGTACTTC. Residues: CASSLEALSRYEQYF. The chain links TRBV23-1 to TRBJ2-7; the D gene is possibly TRBD2 (5 bases). TRBV23-1 is an open reading frame, and its role is uncertain. V shed 4 bases and J shed 3 bases, with 16 bases lying between them. The CDR3 is 15 amino acids.

The CDR3 sequence: CASSQQGTGYTEAFF. The CDR3 DNA reads TGCGCCAGCAGCCAGCAAGGGACAGGGTACACTGAAGCTTTCTTT. The chain uses TRBV4-1 and TRBJ1-1; 9 positions agree with TRBD1. CDR3 length equals 15 residues. Losses at the gene ends were 3 bases for V and 3 bases for J; bases not matched to a gene: 5. The germline V gene encodes CDR1 MGHRA and CDR2 YSYEKL.

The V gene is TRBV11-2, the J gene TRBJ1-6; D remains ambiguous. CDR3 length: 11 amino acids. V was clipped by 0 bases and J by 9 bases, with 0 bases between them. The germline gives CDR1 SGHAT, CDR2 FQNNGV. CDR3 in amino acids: CASSLDSPLHF. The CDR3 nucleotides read TGTGCCAGCAGCTTAGATTCACCCCTCCACTTT.

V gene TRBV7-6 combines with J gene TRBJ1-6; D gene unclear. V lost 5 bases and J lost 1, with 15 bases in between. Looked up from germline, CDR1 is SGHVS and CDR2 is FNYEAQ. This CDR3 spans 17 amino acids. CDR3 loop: CASSEYGPVSYNSPLHF. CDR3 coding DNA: TGTGCCAGCAGCGAATACGGTCCAGTATCCTATAATTCACCCCTCCACTTT.